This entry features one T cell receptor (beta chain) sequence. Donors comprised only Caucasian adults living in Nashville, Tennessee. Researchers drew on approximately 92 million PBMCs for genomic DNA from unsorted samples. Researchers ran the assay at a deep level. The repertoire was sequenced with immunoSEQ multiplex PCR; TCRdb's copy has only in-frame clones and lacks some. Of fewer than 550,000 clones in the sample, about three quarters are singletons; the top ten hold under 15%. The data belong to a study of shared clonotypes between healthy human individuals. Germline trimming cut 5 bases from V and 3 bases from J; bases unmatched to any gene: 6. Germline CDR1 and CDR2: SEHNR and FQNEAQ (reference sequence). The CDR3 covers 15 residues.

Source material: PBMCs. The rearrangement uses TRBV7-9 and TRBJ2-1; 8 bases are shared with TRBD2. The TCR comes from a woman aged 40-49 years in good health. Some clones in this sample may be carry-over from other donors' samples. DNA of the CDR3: TGTGCCAGCAGCCGTTCTGCGGGGGGCTACAATGAGCAGTTCTTC. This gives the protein CASSRSAGGYNEQFF.